This entry features one T cell receptor beta chain sequence. Germline CDR1 and CDR2: DFQATT and SNEGSKA (reference sequence). This CDR3 spans 14 amino acids. Trimming took 3 bases from V and 6 from J; bases not matched to a gene: 7. This sample is drawn from a study of blood T cell repertoires in COVID-19. Original processing notes: Nucleated cell counts were estimated from reference gene primer amplification. Assay: immunoSEQ multiplex PCR; the TCRdb copy retains only in-frame clones and omits some. That table supplies the V and J calls and clone size; D and trimming were determined from the DNA. The sample includes around 46,000 clones, approximately 85% of them seen just once. It was during active infection that Seattle patients were enrolled and then longitudinally followed.

Sequenced: peripheral blood. This TCR came from a woman older than 75 with COVID-19, enrolled during active disease. The chain combines TRBV20-1 with TRBJ2-3; 9 bases map to TRBD2. The CDR3 protein is CSASTAGGTDTQYF. CDR3 nucleotide sequence: TGCAGTGCTAGTACAGCGGGGGGAACCGATACGCAGTATTTT.